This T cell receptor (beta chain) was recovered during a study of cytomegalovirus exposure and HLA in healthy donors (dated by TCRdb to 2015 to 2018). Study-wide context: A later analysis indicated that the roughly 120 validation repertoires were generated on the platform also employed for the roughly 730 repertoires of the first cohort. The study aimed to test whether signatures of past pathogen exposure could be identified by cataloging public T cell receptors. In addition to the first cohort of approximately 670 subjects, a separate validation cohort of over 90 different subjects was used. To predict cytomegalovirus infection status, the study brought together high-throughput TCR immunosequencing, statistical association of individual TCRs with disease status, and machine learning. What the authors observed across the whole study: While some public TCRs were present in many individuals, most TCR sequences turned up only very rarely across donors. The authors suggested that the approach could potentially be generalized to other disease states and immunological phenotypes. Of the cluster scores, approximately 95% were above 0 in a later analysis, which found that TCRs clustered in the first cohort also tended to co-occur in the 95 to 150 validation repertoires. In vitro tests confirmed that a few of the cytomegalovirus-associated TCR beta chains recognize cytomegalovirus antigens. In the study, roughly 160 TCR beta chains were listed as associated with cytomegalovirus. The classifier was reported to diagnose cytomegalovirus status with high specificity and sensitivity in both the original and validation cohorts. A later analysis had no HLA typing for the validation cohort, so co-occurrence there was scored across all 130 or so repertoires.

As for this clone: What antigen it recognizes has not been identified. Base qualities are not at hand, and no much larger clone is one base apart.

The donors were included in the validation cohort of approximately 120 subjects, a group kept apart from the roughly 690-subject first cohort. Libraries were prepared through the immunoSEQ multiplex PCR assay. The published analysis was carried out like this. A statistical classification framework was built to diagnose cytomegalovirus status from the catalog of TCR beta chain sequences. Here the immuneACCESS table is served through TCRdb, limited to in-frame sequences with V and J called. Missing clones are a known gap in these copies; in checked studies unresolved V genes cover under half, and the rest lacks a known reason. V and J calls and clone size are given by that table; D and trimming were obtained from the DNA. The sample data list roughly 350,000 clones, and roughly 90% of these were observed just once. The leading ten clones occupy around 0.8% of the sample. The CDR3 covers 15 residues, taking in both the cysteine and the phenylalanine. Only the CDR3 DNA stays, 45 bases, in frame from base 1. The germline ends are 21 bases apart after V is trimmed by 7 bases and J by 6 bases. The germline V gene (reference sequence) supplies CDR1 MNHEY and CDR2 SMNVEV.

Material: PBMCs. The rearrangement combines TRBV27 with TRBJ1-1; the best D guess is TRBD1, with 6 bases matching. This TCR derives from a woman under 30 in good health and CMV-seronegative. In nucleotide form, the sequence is TGTGCCAGCACCAACCTTCTTACAGGGCCCGCTGAAGCTTTCTTT. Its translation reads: CASTNLLTGPAEAFF.